This TCR beta chain was sequenced during a study of regulatory T cells in long-lasting Graves disease. Only a few counts were recorded for this clonotype. Its matching antigen is unknown. Regarding time point: persistent/refractory GD, antithyroid drugs over 5 years with positive TRAb. The TCR library was prepared using RNA isolated from PBMCs. A peripheral blood sample, 8.5 to 9 milliliters in volume, was drawn into EDTA tubes. In building TCR beta libraries, iRepertoire HTBI primers were used together with Arm-PCR of CDR3 regions. MiXCR, run by TCRdb on the multiplex PCR reads, gives a single entry per CDR3 protein. The table has around 450,000 distinct CDR3 sequences, 20% to 25% seen once. The CDR3 is 17 amino acids. V was pared by 4 bases and J by 4 bases, with 15 bases of the junction left unmatched. Germline V gene sequence: CDR1 ENHRY, CDR2 SYGVKD. Study-wide points: With persistent disease, TRBV28, TRBJ1-2 and TRBJ2-5 were the favored segments. TCR diversity was lower in persistent than newly diagnosed Graves' disease. Fewer public clonotypes were shared by new patients (just under 1,000) than by persistent patients (2,741).

Sequences were derived from peripheral blood mononuclear cells (PBMCs), sampled when the disease was refractory, from a patient treated with antithyroid drugs. The chain is built from TRBV10-3 and TRBJ2-7; 8 bases match TRBD2. The receptor was derived from a female donor with Graves disease. CDR3 protein: CAISGSSGSGGGYEQYF. The DNA for the CDR3 is TGTGCCATCAGTGGGTCGAGCGGGAGTGGTGGGGGTTACGAGCAGTACTTC.